The 4 T cell receptor beta chains below come from one sample, sequenced in a study of T cell changes during pregnancy in multiple sclerosis. The protocol was immunoSEQ multiplex PCR, while the TCRdb copy is restricted to in-frame clones and leaves out a portion. The profile shows around 50,000 clones, over 75% of them singletons. The specimen comprised CD8+ T cells from peripheral blood mononuclear cells, sampled in the second trimester of pregnancy. The receptors derive from a female donor with multiple sclerosis, enrolled in a pregnancy study.

The chain recombines TRBV6-4 with TRBJ2-1; 9 bases agree with TRBD2. This CDR3 is built from 16 residues. From germline, CDR1 is MRHNA and CDR2 SNTAGT. With V trimmed by 0 bases and J by 8 bases, 8 bases remained unmatched. The CDR3 DNA reads TGTGCCAGCAGTGACTCCGGGGCGGGGGGGCCACATGAGCAGTTCTTC. Its protein is CASSDSGAGGPHEQFF.

V is TRBV10-1 and J is TRBJ1-5; TRBD1 might be the D (5 bases). V was clipped by 6 bases and J by 0 bases, with 12 bases between them. CDR1 WNHNN and CDR2 SYGVQD come from the germline V gene (reference sequence). The CDR3 totals 15 residues. Here the CDR3 reads CASRRTSYSNQPQHF. DNA for the CDR3: TGCGCCAGCAGAAGGACAAGTTATAGCAATCAGCCCCAGCATTTT.

The chain joins TRBV19 to TRBJ2-3; D call uncertain. The CDR3 sequence is 13 residues long. The V end lost 5 bases, the J end lost 0 bases, and 6 bases lay between the germline ends. Germline V CDR1 and CDR2: LNHDA, SQIVND (reference sequence). The CDR3 loop is CASSPVSTDTQYF. The CDR3 nucleotides read TGTGCCAGTAGTCCAGTCAGCACAGATACGCAGTATTTT.

V and J are TRBV2 and TRBJ2-1; 9 bases are shared with TRBD2. Germline trimming cut 3 bases from V and 10 bases from J; bases unmatched to any gene: 7. Germline V CDR1 and CDR2: SNHLY, FYNNEI. This CDR3 region has 14 residues. CDR3 sequence reads: CASSDGGGAWEQFF. Written as DNA, the CDR3 is TGTGCCAGCAGTGATGGCGGGGGGGCCTGGGAGCAGTTCTTC. The full variable domain, rest sourced from reference TRBV2 and TRBJ2-1, is EPEVTQTPSHQVTQMGQEVILRCVPISNHLYFYWYRQILGQKVEFLVSFYNNEISEKSEIFDDQFSVERPDGSNFTLKIRSTKLEDSAMYFCASSDGGGAWEQFFGPGTRLTVL.